This TCR beta chain derives from a study of OX40 agonist ivuxolimab in advanced cancers. Study-level results: Among the lowest levels of clonal expansion were found in partial responders at 0.1-3.0 mg/kg.

The assay was immunoSEQ multiplex PCR, and TCRdb's table has in-frame clones only and misses some. The sample consists of about 69,000 clones, about 90% of them appearing once. The CDR3 has 15 amino acids. V gave up 5 bases and J gave up 0 bases, with 10 bases separating them. Germline V lookup: CDR1 MNHEY, CDR2 SVGAGI. About this clone: The antigen is undetermined.

Sequences were derived from CD4+ or CD8+ T cells sorted from blood, sampled in a trial of the OX40 agonist ivuxolimab. The chain joins TRBV6-5 to TRBJ2-2; the D gene is possibly TRBD2 (6 bases). This receptor was taken from an adult with an advanced solid tumor such as melanoma, head and neck, liver or kidney cancer. CDR3 region: CASSISGANTGELFF. CDR3 DNA sequence: TGTGCCAGCAGTATTAGCGGAGCGAACACCGGGGAGCTGTTTTTT.